One T cell receptor (beta chain) is described in this entry. Its recognized antigen is unknown. Qualities for individual bases were not recorded, and no much larger clone is one base off. During the collection period, no infections or other immune events were recorded for the healthy donors. To calibrate time-dependent variance in a beta-binomial model of T-cell clone differential abundance, blood repertoires from healthy donors were used as a training cohort. There were roughly 10 healthy donors in the training cohort, of whom 3 were female and 7 were male. On average the donors were about 40 years old, and their ages spanned 29 to 64 years. Obtained from a commercial supplier, whole blood was collected from each healthy donor at three time points set two to three weeks apart. For immunosequencing, genomic DNA was extracted from whole blood that had not been sorted. This sample is part of a study of identifying expanded T cells in peripheral blood (dated by TCRdb to the late 2010s). Context from the whole study: Separate aliquots of the same genomic DNA pool were sequenced to produce technical replicates, and four replicates were compared in pairs. Broad study findings and their caveats: Approximately 1.2 differentially abundant clones were flagged by the binomial model between technical replicates, whereas about 15 and 19 were flagged over approximately two weeks and four weeks, respectively. For all healthy donors, the variance in clone template counts between roughly 2-week samples rose significantly as total template count increased. The authors expected biological variance in healthy repertoires might increase further over much longer intervals such as months to years. Across all healthy-donor time intervals, the beta-binomial model significantly cut both the number of clones called differentially abundant and the false-positive rate.

CDR1 and CDR2 were assigned from the germline V gene as SQVTM and ANQGSEA. The CDR3 runs 12 residues from the cysteine to the phenylalanine. Only the CDR3 portion is preserved as DNA: 36 bases, with reading frame beginning at the first base. V is cut by 4 bases and J by 5 bases, and the space between the germline ends is 12 bases. TCRbeta CDR3 regions were profiled with the immunoSEQ Assay using bias-controlled multiplex PCR amplification of genomic DNA. The original methods were these. To quantify the absolute abundance of each unique TCRbeta CDR3 region, the sequences were collapsed and filtered. Differential abundance was tested with a binomial (Fisher-equivalent) model and with a beta-binomial model adding time-dependent variance fitted from healthy donors. Any clone with fewer than 5 combined templates was excluded, and a clone was called differentially abundant if its Benjamini-Hochberg FDR was below 0.01. Using the form v = (b*log(k)+a)^2, the beta-binomial variance was modeled as a function of the total template count across the two samples. TCRdb re-hosts the immuneACCESS table, in-frame sequences only. Its copies lack some clones; in the studies checked, an unresolved V gene accounts for under half of them, and the cause for the rest is not known. The V and J calls and the clone size are those of that table, but D and trimming were determined from the DNA. This sample lists 60,000 to 65,000 clones; around 86% were detected once. The ten largest make up about a fifth of the sample.

The sequenced material came from blood. The receptor chain draws on TRBV29-1 and TRBJ2-7, with TRBD2 tentatively as D gene (5 bases match). This receptor was identified in a person aged 18 to 70 in good health. At the DNA level, the sequence is TGCAGCGTTGTCGAGGGAATAAACGAGCAGTACTTC. This translates into CSVVEGINEQYF.